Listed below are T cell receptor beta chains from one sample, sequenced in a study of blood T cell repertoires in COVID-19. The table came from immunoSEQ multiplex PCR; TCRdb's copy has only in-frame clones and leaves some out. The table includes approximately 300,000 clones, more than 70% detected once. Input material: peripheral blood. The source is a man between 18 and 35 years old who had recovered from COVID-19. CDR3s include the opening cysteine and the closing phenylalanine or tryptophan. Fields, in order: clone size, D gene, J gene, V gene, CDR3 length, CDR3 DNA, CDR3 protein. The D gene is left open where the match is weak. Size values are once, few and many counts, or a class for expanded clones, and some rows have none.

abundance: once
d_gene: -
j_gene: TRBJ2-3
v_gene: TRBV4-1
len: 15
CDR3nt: TGCGCCAGCAGCCAAGTCGCAGGGAGCACAGATACGCAGTATTTT
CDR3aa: CASSQVAGSTDTQYF

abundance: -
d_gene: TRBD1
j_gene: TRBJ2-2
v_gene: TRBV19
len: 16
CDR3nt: TGTGCCAGTAGTATAGGACAGGGCGGTCTCGCCGGGGAGCTGTTTTTT
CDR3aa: CASSIGQGGLAGELFF

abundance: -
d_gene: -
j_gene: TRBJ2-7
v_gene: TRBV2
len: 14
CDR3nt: TGTGCCAGCAGTCCTGAGGCCGAGACCTACGAGCAGTACTTC
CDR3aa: CASSPEAETYEQYF

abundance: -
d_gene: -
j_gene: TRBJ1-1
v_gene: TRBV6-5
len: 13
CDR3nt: TGTGCCAGCAGTTACTCCCGGGGCACTGAAGCTTTCTTT
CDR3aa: CASSYSRGTEAFF

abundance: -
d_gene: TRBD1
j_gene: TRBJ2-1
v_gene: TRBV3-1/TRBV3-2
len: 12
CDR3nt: TGTGCCAGCATCGGACAGGACAATGAGCAGTTCTTC
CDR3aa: CASIGQDNEQFF

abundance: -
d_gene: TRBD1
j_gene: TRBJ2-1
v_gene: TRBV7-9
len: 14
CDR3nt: TGTGCCAGCAGCCCAGGGGGCGGTGGCAATGAGCAGTTCTTC
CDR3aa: CASSPGGGGNEQFF

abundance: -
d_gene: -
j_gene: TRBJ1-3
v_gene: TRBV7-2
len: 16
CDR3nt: TGTGCCAGCAGCTTAAGGGCCCGGGGGACTGGAAACACCATATATTTT
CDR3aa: CASSLRARGTGNTIYF

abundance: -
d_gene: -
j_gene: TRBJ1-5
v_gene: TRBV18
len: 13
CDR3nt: TGTGCCAGCTCACCGAGTCAGGGGATTCCCCAGCATTTT
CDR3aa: CASSPSQGIPQHF

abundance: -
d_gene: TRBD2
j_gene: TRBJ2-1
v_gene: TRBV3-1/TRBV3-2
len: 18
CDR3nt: TGTGCCAGCAGCCACTCCCCCATGGGGGGGTACTCCTACAATGAGCAGTTCTTC
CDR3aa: CASSHSPMGGYSYNEQFF

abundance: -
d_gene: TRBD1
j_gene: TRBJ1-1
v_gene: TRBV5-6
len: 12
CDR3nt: TGTGCCACCTTGACAGGGGGTACTGAAGCTTTCTTT
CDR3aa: CATLTGGTEAFF

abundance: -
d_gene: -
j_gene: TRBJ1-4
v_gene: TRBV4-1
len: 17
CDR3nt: TGCGCCAGCAGCCAAGGCACGGTCGATCGGGCTAATGAAAAACTGTTTTTT
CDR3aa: CASSQGTVDRANEKLFF

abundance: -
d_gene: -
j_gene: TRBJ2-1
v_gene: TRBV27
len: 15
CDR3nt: TGTGCCAGCAGTTTCACCCCTAGCTCCTACAATGAGCAGTTCTTC
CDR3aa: CASSFTPSSYNEQFF

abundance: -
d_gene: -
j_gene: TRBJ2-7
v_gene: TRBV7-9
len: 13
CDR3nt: TGTGCCAGCAGTACAAGTCCCGTCTACGAGCAGTACTTC
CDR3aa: CASSTSPVYEQYF

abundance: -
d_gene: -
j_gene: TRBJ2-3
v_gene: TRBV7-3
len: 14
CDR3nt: TGTGCCAGCAGCTCGGCTCAGGGCACAGATACGCAGTATTTT
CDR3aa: CASSSAQGTDTQYF

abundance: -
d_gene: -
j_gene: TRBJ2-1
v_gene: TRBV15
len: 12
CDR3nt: TGTGCCACCAGTTACGGGAGCGATGAGCAGTTCTTC
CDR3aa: CATSYGSDEQFF

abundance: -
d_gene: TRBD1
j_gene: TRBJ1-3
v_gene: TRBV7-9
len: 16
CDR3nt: TGTGCCAGCAGCTTAGGGACAGGCCCCTCTGGAAACACCATATATTTT
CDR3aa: CASSLGTGPSGNTIYF

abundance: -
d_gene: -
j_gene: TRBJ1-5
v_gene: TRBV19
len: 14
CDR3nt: TGTGCCAGTACCCAGAGCCTGGGCTATCAGCCCCAGCATTTT
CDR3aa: CASTQSLGYQPQHF

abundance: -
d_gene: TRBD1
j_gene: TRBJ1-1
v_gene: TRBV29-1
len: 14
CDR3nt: TGCAGCGTTGAGGGACAGGGGGCGCGAACTGAAGCTTTCTTT
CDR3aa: CSVEGQGARTEAFF

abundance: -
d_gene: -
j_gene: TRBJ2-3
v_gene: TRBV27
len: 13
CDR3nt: TGTGCCACCACCCTGGCAGGGACAGATACGCAGTATTTT
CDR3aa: CATTLAGTDTQYF

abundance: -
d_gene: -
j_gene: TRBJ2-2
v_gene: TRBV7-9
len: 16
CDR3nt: TGTGCCAGCAGCCCCCCCTCTATACCCAATACCGGGGAGCTGTTTTTT
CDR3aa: CASSPPSIPNTGELFF

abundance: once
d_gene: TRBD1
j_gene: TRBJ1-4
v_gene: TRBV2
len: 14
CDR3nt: TGTGCCAGCATAAGGGACAGTCTGAGTGAAAAACTGTTTTTT
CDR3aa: CASIRDSLSEKLFF

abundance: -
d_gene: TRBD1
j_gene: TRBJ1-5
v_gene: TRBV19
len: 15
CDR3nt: TGTGCCAGTAGTATGGAGTGGACAGGATTTCAGCCCCAGCATTTT
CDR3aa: CASSMEWTGFQPQHF

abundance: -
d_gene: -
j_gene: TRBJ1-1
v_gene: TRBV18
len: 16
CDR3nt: TGTGCCAGCTCACCACCCTCCGGCAGGATGAACACTGAAGCTTTCTTT
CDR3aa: CASSPPSGRMNTEAFF

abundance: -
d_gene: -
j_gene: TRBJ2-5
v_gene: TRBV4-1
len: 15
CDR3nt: TGCGCCAGCAGCCAAGAGGCAGGGCGCCCCAAGACCCAGTACTTC
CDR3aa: CASSQEAGRPKTQYF

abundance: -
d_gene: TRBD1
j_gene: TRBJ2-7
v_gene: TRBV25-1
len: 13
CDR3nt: TGTGCCAGCAAAATGACAGGGGTCTACGAGCAGTACTTC
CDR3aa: CASKMTGVYEQYF

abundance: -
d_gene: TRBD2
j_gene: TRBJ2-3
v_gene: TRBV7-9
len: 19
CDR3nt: TGTGCCAGCAGCTTCCAATCCCCCGTCGCGGGAGGCTCCACAGATACGCAGTATTTT
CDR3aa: CASSFQSPVAGGSTDTQYF

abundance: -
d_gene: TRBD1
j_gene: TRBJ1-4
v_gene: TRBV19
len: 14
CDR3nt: TGTGCCACCTCATTACAGGGGGCGATTGGAAAACTGTTTTTT
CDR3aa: CATSLQGAIGKLFF

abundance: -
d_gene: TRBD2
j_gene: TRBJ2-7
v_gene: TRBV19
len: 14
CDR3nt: TGTGCCAGTAGTCGGGCGGGAGCCCTAAACGAGCAGTACTTC
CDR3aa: CASSRAGALNEQYF

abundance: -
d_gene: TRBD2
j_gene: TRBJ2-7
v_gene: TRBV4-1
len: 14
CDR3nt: TGCGCCAGCAGCCCGGGACTAGCGACCTACGAGCAGTACTTC
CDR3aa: CASSPGLATYEQYF

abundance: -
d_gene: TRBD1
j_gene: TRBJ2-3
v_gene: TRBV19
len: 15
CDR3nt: TGTGCCAGTAGGGAGACAGGGATCCGCACAGATACGCAGTATTTT
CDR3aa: CASRETGIRTDTQYF

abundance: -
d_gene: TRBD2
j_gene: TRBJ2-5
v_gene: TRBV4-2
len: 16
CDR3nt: TGTGCCAGCAGCCAAACTAGCGGGGGGGCGGACGAGACCCAGTACTTC
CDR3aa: CASSQTSGGADETQYF

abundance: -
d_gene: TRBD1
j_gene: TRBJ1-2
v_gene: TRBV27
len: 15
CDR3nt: TGTGCCAGCAGTAACATAGGACAGGGGTATCTCGGCTACACCTTC
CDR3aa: CASSNIGQGYLGYTF